This T cell receptor (beta chain) is from a study of hypomethylating agent response in myelodysplastic syndrome. Study overall: Patients received azacitidine (about 70% of the 11) or decitabine (3 of 11).

T-cell subsets were not sorted; bulk bone marrow was analyzed. Turning to this clone: Antigen specificity is unknown.

General study findings and limits: Possible novel MDS antigen recognition by shared GLIPH2 clusters needs experimental validation.

V was clipped by 2 bases and J by 5 bases; unmatched bases: 8. The germline V gene encodes CDR1 SQVTM and CDR2 ANQGSEA. This CDR3 contains 15 residues. This table comes from immunoSEQ multiplex PCR, and its TCRdb copy is limited to in-frame clones, with some not included. The profile shows about 7,200 clones, around 87% of them singletons. The receptor was isolated from a human donor with myelodysplastic syndrome. The sequenced sample was bone marrow, obtained before or after starting hypomethylating agent treatment for myelodysplastic syndrome (not recorded which). This chain connects TRBV29-1 to TRBJ2-5; 10 bases agree with TRBD2. This CDR3 reads CSVELGSGGPETQYF. Written as DNA, the CDR3 is TGCAGCGTTGAACTCGGTAGCGGGGGGCCCGAGACCCAGTACTTC.